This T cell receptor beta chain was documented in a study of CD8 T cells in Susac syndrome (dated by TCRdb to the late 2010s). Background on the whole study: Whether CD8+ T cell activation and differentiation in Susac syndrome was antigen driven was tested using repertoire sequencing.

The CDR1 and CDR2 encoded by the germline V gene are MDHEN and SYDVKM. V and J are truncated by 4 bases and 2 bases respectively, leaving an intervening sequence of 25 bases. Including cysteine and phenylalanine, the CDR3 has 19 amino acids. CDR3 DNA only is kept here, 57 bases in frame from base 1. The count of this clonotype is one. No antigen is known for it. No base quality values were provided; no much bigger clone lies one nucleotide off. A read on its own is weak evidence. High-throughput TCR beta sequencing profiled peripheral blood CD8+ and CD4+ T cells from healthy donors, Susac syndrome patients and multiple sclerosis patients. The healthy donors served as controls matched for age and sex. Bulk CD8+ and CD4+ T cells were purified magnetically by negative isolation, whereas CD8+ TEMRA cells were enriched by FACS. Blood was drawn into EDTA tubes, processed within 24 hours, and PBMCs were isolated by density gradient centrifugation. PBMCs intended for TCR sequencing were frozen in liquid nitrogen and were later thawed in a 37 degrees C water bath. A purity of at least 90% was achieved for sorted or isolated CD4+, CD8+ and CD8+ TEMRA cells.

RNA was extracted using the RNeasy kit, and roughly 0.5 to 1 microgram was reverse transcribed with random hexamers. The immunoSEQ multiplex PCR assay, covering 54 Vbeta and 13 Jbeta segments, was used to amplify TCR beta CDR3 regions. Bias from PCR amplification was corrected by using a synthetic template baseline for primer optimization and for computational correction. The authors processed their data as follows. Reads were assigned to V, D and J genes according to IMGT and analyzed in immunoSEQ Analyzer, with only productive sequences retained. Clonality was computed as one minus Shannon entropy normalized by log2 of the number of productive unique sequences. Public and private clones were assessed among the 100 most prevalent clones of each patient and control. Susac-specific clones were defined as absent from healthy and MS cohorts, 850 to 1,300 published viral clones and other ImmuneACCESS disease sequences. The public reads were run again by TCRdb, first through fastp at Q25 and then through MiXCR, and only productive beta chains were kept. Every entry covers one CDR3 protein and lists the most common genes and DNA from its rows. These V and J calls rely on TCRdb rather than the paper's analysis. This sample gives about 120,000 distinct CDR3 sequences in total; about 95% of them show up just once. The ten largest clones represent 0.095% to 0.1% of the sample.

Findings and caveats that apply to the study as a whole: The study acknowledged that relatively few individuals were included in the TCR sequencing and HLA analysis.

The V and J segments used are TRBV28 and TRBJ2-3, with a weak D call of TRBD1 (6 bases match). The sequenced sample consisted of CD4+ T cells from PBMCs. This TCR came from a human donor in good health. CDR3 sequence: CASSSYIQGSYTDTDTQYF. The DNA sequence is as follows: TGTGCCAGCAGTTCGTACATACAGGGATCCTACACCGACACAGATACGCAGTATTTT.